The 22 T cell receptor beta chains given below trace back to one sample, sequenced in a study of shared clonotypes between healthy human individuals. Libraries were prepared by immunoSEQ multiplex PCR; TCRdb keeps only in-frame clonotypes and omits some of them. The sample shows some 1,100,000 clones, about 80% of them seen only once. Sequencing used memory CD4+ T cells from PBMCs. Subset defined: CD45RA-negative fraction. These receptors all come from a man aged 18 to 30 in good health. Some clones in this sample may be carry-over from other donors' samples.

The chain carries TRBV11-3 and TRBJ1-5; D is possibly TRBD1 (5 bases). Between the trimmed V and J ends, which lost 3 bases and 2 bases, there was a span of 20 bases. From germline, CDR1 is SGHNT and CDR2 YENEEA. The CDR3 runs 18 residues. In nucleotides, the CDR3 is TGTGCCAGCAGCTTGGGGATCGGTAGGGGACGAGGCAATCAGCCCCAGCATTTT. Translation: CASSLGIGRGRGNQPQHF. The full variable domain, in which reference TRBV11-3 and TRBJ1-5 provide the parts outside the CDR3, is EAGVVQSPRYKIIEKKQPVAFWCNPISGHNTLYWYLQNLGQGPELLIRYENEEAVDDSQLPKDRFSAERLKGVDSTLKIQPAELGDSAVYLCASSLGIGRGRGNQPQHFGDGTRLSIL.

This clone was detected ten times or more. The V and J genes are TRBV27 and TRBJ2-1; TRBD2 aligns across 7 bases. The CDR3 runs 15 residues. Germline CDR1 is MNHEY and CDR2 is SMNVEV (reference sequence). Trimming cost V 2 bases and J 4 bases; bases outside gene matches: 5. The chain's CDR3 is CASSLQGLTYNEQFF. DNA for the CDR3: TGTGCCAGCAGTTTACAGGGACTAACATACAATGAGCAGTTCTTC.

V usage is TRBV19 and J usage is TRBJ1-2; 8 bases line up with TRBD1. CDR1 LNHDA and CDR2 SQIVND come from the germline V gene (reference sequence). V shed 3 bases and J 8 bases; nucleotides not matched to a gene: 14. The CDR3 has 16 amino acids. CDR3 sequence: CASSIGDRTSLGGYTF. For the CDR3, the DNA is TGTGCCAGTAGTATCGGGGACAGGACCTCCCTGGGAGGCTACACCTTC.

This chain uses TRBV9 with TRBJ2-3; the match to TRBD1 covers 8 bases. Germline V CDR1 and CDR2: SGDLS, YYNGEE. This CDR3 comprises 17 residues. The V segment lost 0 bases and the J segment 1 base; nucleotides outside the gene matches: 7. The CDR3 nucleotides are TGTGCCAGCAGCGTAGATCCAGGGGGCTTTGGCACAGATACGCAGTATTTT. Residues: CASSVDPGGFGTDTQYF.

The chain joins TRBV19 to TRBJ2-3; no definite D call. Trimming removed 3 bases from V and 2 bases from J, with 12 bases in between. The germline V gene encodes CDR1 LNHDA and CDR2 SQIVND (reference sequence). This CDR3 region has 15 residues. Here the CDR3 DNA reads TGTGCCAGTAGTATGTGGGTCGGTAACACAGATACGCAGTATTTT. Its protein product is CASSMWVGNTDTQYF.

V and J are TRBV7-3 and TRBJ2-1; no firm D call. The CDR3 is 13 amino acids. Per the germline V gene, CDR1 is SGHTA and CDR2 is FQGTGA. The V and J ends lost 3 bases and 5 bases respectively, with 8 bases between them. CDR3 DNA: TGTGCCAGCAGCTTGTCGGCCGACAATGAGCAGTTCTTC. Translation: CASSLSADNEQFF.

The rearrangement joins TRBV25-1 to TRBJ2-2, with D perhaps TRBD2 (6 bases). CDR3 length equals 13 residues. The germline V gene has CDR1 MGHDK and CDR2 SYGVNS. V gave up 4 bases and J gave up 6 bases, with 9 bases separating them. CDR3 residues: CASSGRGSGELFF. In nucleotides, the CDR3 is TGTGCCAGCAGTGGGAGGGGTTCCGGGGAGCTGTTTTTT.

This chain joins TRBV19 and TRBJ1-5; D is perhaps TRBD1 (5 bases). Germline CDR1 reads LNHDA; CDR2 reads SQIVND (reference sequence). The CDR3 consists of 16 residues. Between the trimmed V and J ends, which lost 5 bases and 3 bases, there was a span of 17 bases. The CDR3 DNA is TGTGCCAGTAGTTTTCCGACAAGGGGTGTCAATCAGCCCCAGCATTTT. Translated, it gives CASSFPTRGVNQPQHF.

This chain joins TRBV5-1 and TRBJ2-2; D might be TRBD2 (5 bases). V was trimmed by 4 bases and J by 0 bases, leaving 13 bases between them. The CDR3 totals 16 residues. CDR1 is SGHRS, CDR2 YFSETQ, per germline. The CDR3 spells CASSGSAVPNTGELFF. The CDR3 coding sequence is TGCGCCAGCAGCGGTAGCGCGGTCCCGAACACCGGGGAGCTGTTTTTT.

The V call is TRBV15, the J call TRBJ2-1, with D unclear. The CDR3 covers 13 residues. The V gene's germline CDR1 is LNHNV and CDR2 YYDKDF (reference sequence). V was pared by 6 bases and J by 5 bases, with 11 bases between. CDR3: CATSSDLNNEQFF. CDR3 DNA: TGTGCCACCAGTTCGGACCTTAACAATGAGCAGTTCTTC.

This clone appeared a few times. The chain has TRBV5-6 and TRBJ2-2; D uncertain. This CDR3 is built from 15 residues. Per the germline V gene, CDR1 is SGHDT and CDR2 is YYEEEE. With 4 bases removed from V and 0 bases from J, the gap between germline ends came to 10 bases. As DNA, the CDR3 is TGTGCCAGCAGCGTCAACCCCTCGAACACCGGGGAGCTGTTTTTT. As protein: CASSVNPSNTGELFF.

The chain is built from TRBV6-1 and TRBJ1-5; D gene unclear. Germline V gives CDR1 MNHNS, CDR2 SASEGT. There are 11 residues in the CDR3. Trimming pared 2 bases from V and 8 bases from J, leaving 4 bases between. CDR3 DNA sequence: TGTGCCAGCAGTGAAACGGAGCCCCAGCATTTT. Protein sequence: CASSETEPQHF.

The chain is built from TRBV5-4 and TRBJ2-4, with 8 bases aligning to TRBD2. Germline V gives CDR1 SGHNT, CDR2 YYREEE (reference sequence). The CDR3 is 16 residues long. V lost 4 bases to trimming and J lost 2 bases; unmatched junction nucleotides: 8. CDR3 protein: CASSLGGGLTKNIQYF. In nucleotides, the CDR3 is TGTGCCAGCAGCCTCGGGGGGGGACTTACCAAAAACATTCAGTACTTC.

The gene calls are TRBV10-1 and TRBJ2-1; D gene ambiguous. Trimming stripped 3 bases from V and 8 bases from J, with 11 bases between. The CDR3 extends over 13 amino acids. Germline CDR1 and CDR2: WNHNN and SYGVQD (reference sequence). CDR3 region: CASSEVSDYEQFF. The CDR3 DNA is TGCGCCAGCAGTGAAGTGAGCGACTATGAGCAGTTCTTC.

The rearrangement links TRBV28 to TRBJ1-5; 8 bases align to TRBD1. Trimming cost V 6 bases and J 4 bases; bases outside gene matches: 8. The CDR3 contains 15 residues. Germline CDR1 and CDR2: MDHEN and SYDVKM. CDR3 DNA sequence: TGTGCCAGCAGACGGACAGGGTTTGCAAATCAGCCCCAGCATTTT. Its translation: CASRRTGFANQPQHF.

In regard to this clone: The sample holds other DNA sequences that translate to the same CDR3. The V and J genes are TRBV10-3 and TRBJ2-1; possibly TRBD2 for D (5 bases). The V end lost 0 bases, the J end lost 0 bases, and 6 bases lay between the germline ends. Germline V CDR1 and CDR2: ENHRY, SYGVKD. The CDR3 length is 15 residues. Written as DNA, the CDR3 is TGTGCCATCAGTGAGTCAGGGAGCTCCTACAATGAGCAGTTCTTC. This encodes CAISESGSSYNEQFF.

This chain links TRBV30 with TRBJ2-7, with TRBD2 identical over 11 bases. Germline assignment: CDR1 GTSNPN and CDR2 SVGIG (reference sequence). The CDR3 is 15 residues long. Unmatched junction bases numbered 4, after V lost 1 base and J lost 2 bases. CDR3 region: CAWSALAGGPYEQYF. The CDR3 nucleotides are TGTGCCTGGAGTGCCCTAGCGGGGGGACCCTACGAGCAGTACTTC.

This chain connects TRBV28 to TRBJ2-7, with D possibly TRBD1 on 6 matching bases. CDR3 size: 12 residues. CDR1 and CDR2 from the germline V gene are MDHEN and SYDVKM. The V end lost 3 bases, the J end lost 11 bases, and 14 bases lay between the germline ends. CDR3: CASSFQTGKEYF. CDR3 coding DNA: TGTGCCAGCAGTTTCCAAACAGGGAAGGAGTACTTC.

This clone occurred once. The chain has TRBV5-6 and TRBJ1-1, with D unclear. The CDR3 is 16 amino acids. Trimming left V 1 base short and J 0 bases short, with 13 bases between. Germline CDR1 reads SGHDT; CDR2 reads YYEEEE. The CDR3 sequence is CASSLRTITMNTEAFF. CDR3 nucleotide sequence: TGTGCCAGCAGCTTGCGAACGATCACCATGAACACTGAAGCTTTCTTT. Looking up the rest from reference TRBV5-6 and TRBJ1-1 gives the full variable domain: DAGVTQSPTHLIKTRGQQVTLRCSPKSGHDTVSWYQQALGQGPQFIFQYYEEEERQRGNFPDRFSGHQFPNYSSELNVNALLLGDSALYLCASSLRTITMNTEAFFGQGTRLTVV.

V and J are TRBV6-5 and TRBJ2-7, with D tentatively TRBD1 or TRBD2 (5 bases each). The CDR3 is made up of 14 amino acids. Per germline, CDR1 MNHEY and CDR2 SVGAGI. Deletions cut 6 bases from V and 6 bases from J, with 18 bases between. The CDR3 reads CASSQWDGKAEQYF. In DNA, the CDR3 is TGTGCCAGCAGCCAATGGGACGGCAAGGCCGAGCAGTACTTC.

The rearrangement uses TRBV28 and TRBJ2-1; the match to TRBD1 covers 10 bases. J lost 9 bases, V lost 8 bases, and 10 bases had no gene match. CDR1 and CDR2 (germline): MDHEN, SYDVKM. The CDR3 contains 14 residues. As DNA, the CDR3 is TGTGCCAGCCGGACAGGGGGAATACAACGTGAGCAGTTCTTC. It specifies CASRTGGIQREQFF.

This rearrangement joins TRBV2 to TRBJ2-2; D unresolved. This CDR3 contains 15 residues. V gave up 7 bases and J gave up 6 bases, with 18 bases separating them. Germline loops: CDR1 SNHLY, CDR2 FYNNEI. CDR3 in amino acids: CASTSVLPGSGELFF. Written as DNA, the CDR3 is TGTGCCAGCACCTCGGTCCTCCCTGGGTCCGGGGAGCTGTTTTTT.